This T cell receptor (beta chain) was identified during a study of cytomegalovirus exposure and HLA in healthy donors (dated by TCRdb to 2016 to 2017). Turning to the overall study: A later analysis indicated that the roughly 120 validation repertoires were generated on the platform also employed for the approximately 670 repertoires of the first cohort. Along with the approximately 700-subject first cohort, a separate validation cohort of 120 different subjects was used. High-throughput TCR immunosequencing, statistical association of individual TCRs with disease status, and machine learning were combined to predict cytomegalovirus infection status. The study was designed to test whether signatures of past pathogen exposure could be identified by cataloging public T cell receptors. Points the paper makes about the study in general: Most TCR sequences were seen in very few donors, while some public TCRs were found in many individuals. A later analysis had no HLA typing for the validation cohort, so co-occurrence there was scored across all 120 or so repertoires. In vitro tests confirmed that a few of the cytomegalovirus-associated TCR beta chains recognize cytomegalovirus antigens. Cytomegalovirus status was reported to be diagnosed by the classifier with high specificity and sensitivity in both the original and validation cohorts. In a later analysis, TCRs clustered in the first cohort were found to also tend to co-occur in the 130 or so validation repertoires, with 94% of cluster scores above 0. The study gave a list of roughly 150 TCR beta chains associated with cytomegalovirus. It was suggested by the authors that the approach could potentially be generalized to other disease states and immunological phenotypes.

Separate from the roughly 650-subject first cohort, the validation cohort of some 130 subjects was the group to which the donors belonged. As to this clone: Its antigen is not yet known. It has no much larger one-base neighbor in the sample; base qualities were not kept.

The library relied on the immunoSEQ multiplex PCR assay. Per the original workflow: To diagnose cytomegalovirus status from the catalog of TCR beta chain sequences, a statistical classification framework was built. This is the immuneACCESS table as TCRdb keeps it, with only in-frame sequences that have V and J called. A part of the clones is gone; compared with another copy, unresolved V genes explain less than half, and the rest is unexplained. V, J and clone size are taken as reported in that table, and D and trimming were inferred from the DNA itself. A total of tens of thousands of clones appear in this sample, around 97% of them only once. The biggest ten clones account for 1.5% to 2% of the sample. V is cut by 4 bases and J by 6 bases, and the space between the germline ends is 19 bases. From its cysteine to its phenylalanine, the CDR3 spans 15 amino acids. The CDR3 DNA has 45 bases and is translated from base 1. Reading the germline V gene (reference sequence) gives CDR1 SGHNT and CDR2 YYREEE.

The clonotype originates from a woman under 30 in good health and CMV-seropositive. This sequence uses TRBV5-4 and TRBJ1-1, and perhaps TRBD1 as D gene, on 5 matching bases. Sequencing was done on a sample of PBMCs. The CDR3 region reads CASSLPTRGGAEAFF. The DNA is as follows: TGTGCCAGCAGCCTCCCGACCCGGGGGGGAGCTGAAGCTTTCTTT.